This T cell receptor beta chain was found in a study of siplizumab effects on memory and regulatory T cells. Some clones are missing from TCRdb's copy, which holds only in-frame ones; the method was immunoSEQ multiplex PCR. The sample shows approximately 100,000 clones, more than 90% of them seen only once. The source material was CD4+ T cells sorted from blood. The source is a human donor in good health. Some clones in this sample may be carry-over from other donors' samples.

CDR3 residues: CASSVTDRRSTNEKLFF. DNA of the CDR3: TGTGCCAGCAGCGTGACGGACAGGCGCTCAACTAATGAAAAACTGTTTTTT. The chain employs TRBV11-2 and TRBJ1-4; TRBD1 matches at 7 bases. CDR1 and CDR2 (germline): SGHAT, FQNNGV. V gave up 5 bases and J gave up 0 bases; unmatched junction bases: 9. CDR3 length: 17 residues.